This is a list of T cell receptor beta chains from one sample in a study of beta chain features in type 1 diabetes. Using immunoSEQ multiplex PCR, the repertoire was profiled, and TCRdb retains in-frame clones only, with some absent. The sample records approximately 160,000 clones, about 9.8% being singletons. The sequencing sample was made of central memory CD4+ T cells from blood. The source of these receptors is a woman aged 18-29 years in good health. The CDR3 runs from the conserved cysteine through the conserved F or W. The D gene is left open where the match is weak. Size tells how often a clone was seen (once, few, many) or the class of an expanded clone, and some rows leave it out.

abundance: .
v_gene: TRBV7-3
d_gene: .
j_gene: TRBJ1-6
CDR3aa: CASSLETANSPLHF
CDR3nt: TGTGCCAGCAGCTTAGAAACAGCTAATTCACCCCTCCACTTT

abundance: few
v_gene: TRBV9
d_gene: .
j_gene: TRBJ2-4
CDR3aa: CASSVAPGGLGNIQYF
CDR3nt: TGTGCCAGCAGCGTAGCTCCAGGAGGGCTGGGGAACATTCAGTACTTC

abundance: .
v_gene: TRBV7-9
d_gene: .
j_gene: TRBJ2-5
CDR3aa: CASSRDIQETQYF
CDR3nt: TGTGCCAGCAGCCGGGACATCCAAGAGACCCAGTACTTC

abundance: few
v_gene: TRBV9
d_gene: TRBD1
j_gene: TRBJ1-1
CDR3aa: CASSVRDSLNTEAFF
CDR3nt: TGTGCCAGCAGCGTCCGGGACAGCCTGAACACTGAAGCTTTCTTT

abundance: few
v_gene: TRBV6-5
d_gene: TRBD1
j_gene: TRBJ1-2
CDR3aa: CASSYNPTGGYGYTF
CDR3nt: TGTGCCAGCAGTTACAACCCGACAGGGGGCTATGGCTACACCTTC

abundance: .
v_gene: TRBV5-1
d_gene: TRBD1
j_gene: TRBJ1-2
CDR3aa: CASSWGDRGGYTF
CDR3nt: TGCGCCAGCAGCTGGGGAGACAGGGGTGGCTACACCTTC

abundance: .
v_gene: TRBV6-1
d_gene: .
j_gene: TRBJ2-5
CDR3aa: CASSGRRYEAETQYF
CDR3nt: TGTGCCAGCAGTGGACGACGATACGAGGCGGAGACCCAGTACTTC

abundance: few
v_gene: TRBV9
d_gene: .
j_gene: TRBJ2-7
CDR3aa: CASSVDQGQQYF
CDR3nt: TGTGCCAGCAGCGTAGATCAGGGACAACAGTACTTC

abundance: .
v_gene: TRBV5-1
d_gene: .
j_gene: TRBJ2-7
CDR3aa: CASSLRQFDEQYF
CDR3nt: TGCGCCAGCAGCTTGCGCCAGTTCGACGAGCAGTACTTC

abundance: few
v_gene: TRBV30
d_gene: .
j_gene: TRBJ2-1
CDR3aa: CAWRSVSSYNEQFF
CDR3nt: TGTGCCTGGAGATCAGTAAGCTCCTACAATGAGCAGTTCTTC

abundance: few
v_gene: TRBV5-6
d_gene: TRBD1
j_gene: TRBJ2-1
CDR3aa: CASSIPGQGARNEQFF
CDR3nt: TGTGCCAGCAGCATTCCGGGACAGGGGGCGCGGAATGAGCAGTTCTTC

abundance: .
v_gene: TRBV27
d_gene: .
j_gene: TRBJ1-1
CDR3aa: CASSADRNTEAFF
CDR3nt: TGTGCCAGCAGTGCGGACAGGAACACTGAAGCTTTCTTT

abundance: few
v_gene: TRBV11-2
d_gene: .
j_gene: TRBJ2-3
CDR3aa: CASSRQLGTDTQYF
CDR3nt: TGTGCCAGCAGCAGACAGCTGGGGACAGATACGCAGTATTTT

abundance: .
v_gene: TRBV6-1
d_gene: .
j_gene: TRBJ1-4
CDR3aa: CASSERLTWLFF
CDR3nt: TGTGCCAGCAGTGAACGGCTGACTTGGTTGTTTTTT

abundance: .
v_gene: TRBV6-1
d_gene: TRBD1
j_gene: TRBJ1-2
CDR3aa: CATQKGTGTDIGYTF
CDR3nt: TGTGCCACCCAAAAGGGGACCGGGACAGATATTGGCTACACCTTC

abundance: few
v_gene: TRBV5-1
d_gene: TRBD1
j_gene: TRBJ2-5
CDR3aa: CASSRGTGQETQYF
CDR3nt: TGCGCCAGCAGCCGGGGGACAGGACAAGAGACCCAGTACTTC

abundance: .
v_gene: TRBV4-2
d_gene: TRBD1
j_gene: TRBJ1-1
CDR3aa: CATKPGQISPEAFF
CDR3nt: TGTGCCACCAAACCGGGACAGATATCCCCTGAAGCTTTCTTT

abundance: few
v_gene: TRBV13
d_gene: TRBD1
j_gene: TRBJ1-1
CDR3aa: CASRPDRGTEAFF
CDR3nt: TGTGCCAGCAGGCCAGACAGGGGCACTGAAGCTTTCTTT

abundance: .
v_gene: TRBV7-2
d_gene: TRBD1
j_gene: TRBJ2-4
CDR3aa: CASSLGAGGVQNIQYF
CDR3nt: TGTGCCAGCAGCTTAGGGGCAGGGGGCGTGCAAAACATTCAGTACTTC

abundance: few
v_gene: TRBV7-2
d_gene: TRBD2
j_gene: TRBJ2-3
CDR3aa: CASSLKASGGRILTDTQYF
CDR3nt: TGTGCCAGCAGCTTAAAGGCTAGCGGGGGCCGTATACTAACAGATACGCAGTATTTT